This entry describes one T cell receptor (beta chain). This clone has only a few counts. This receptor's antigen is unknown. No much larger clone exists at a distance of one base, and base qualities are not known. The data derive from a study of technical replicates of blood from a handful of donors (dated by TCRdb to the late 2010s). The CDR3, from cysteine to phenylalanine, totals 13 residues. The only DNA kept is the CDR3, 39 bases in frame from the first base. Ends trimmed: V by 4 bases, J by 2 bases; bases unmatched to a gene: 5. The germline V gene (reference sequence) sets CDR1 to GTSNPN and CDR2 to SVGIG. The library was made by the immunoSEQ multiplex PCR assay. This is the immuneACCESS table as TCRdb keeps it, with only in-frame sequences that have V and J called. A part of the clones is gone; compared with another copy, unresolved V genes explain less than half, and the rest is unexplained. The sample data list some 80,000 clones, and around 94% of these were observed just once. The top ten clonotypes cover 0.35% to 0.45% of the sample.

The rearranged chain carries TRBV30 and TRBJ2-7; TRBD1 lines up with 7 middle nucleotides. The sequence was obtained from a human donor in good health. The sequenced sample was T cells isolated from PBMCs. The sequenced DNA: TGTGCCTGGACTTGGGGGACAGCCTACGAGCAGTACTTC. The encoded protein is CAWTWGTAYEQYF.